A single TCR beta chain is shown here with its context. Its antigen is still unknown. Produced via immunoSEQ multiplex PCR; TCRdb's table is partial and in-frame only. The sample contains some 41,000 clones, 89% of which appear only once. This specimen comes from a study of OX40 agonist ivuxolimab in advanced cancers. Study in general: An agonistic anti-OX40 (CD134) antibody, ivuxolimab, was used to treat the patients. Study-level results: On average, a greater number of expanded clones characterised CD8+ T cells relative to CD4+.

V dropped 4 bases and J dropped 2 bases, with 5 bases sitting between them. The germline V gene has CDR1 ENHRY and CDR2 SYGVKD. The CDR3 spans 12 residues. The sample in question was CD4+ or CD8+ T cells sorted from blood, obtained in a trial of the OX40 agonist ivuxolimab. This clonotype was obtained from an adult with an advanced solid tumor such as melanoma, head and neck, liver or kidney cancer. The J gene is TRBJ2-5, the V gene TRBV10-3; D gene ambiguous. CDR3 bases: TGTGCCATCAGTGGAGGTCAAGAGACCCAGTACTTC. Translating gives CAISGGQETQYF.